A selection of T cell receptor beta chains follows, all from one sample in a study of T cell repertoires in cytomegalovirus infection. Their cognate antigens are unknown. TCRdb itself ran the reads through MiXCR, one entry per CDR3 protein. This sample yields about 830,000 distinct CDR3 sequences, of which about 33% are seen a single time; roughly 12% belongs to the top ten. Sequences were derived from cultured CD8+ T cells from PBMCs, sampled from culture after CMV antigen stimulation. Receptor source: a human donor in good health (CMV status not recorded). Some clones in this sample may be carry-over from other donors' samples. CDR3s include the opening cysteine and the closing phenylalanine or tryptophan. The D gene is left open where the match is weak. Not every row has a clone size; where given, it reads once, few, many or a size class.

TRBJ1-5,-,many,14,TRBV12-3/TRBV12-4,TGTGCCAGCAGTTTATTCAGTGCCAATCAGCCCCAGCATTTT,CASSLFSANQPQHF
TRBJ1-2,TRBD1,-,15,TRBV13,TGTGCCAGCAAATCGGGGACAGGCTTTAACGGGGGCTACACCTTC,CASKSGTGFNGGYTF
TRBJ2-1,-,-,15,TRBV27,TGTGCCAGCAGTTTAAGAGAGAGCTCCTACAATGAGCAGTTCTTC,CASSLRESSYNEQFF
TRBJ1-1,TRBD1,few,12,TRBV6-5,TGTGCCACTTACAGGGGACACACTGAAGCTTTCTTT,CATYRGHTEAFF
TRBJ2-1,-,few,15,TRBV7-9,TGTGCCAGCGGTAGGGGGGGGCCCTCCTACAATGAGCAGTTCTTC,CASGRGGPSYNEQFF
TRBJ1-2,TRBD1,few,15,TRBV19,TGTGCCAGTAGTTGGGGGACAGGGAGTAACTATGGCTACACCTTC,CASSWGTGSNYGYTF
TRBJ1-3,-,few,15,TRBV6-4,TGTGCCAGGACAAGGCACAGGGACTCTGGAAACACCATATATTTT,CARTRHRDSGNTIYF
TRBJ1-4,-,-,14,TRBV12-3/TRBV12-4,TGTGCCAGCAGTACCAGGAGAAAAAATGAAAAACTGTTTTTT,CASSTRRKNEKLFF
TRBJ2-1,TRBD2,-,19,TRBV6-5,TGTGCCAGCAGTTACCCCACTAGCGGGGGGATTTTCTCCTACAATGAGCAGTTCTTC,CASSYPTSGGIFSYNEQFF
TRBJ1-6,-,few,16,TRBV11-2,TGTGCCAGCAGCTTAGTGAGGGGAACGGGAAATTCACCCCTCCACTTT,CASSLVRGTGNSPLHF
TRBJ2-3,TRBD2,-,16,TRBV10-3,TGTGCCATCAGGGCCCTGGCGGGGGGTGTAACAGATACGCAGTATTTT,CAIRALAGGVTDTQYF
TRBJ2-5,-,-,17,TRBV14,TGTGCCAGCAGCCAAGAAAAGTGGCGGGGAGACCAAGAGACCCAGTACTTC,CASSQEKWRGDQETQYF
TRBJ2-2,-,many,19,TRBV7-6,TGTGCCAGCAACCCACGGGGGCGGAGTACGCTCGCGAACACCGGGGAGCTGTTTTTT,CASNPRGRSTLANTGELFF
TRBJ2-5,-,many,14,TRBV12-3/TRBV12-4,TGTGCCAGCAGATTCGCGTGGCAACAAGAGACCCAGTACTTC,CASRFAWQQETQYF
TRBJ2-2,TRBD2,-,18,TRBV7-6,TGTGCCAGCAGCGCACGTCTCGGGGGGGGGAGTAACACCGGGGAGCTGTTTTTT,CASSARLGGGSNTGELFF
TRBJ1-1,TRBD1,-,14,TRBV5-6,TGTGCCAGCATCGAGAGACAGGGAAACACTGAAGCTTTCTTT,CASIERQGNTEAFF
TRBJ2-1,TRBD2,-,20,TRBV4-3,TGCGCCAGCAGCCGGGCTTTGGGACTAGCGGGGGAACGTGGTTACAATGAGCAGTTCTTC,CASSRALGLAGERGYNEQFF
TRBJ2-1,TRBD2,-,17,TRBV9,TGTGCCAGCAGCGTAGCTAGGGGCGGGGGGGCCTACAATGAGCAGTTCTTC,CASSVARGGGAYNEQFF
TRBJ2-2,-,-,14,TRBV6-6,TGTGCCAGCGGCCAGTACTTCCCCACCGGGGAGCTGTTTTTT,CASGQYFPTGELFF
TRBJ2-4,-,-,12,TRBV7-9,TGTGCCAGCAGCTTAGCCCCCGGCTTAGGGTACTTC,CASSLAPGLGYF
TRBJ1-1,-,many,12,TRBV12-3/TRBV12-4,TGTGCCAGCAGCCTTTCCAACGCTGAAGCTTTCTTT,CASSLSNAEAFF
TRBJ2-3,TRBD2,-,15,TRBV7-9,TGTGCCAGCAGCCTAGCGGGGGGGCCCAGCGATACGCAGTATTTT,CASSLAGGPSDTQYF
TRBJ1-3,-,-,14,TRBV29-1,TGCAGCGTTCAAGGGGACAACTCTGGAAACACCATATATTTT,CSVQGDNSGNTIYF
TRBJ2-2,-,few,16,TRBV7-8,TGTGCCAGCAGCCGATATGTGAAGGCCCCCACCGGGGAGCTGTTTTTT,CASSRYVKAPTGELFF
TRBJ2-3,-,-,15,TRBV13,TGTGCCAGCAGCTTCTCCAATCGGGGGCCAGATACGCAGTATTTT,CASSFSNRGPDTQYF
TRBJ2-7,-,-,14,TRBV27,TGTGCCAGCAGTTTCTGGGGGCCCTCCTACGAGCAGTACTTC,CASSFWGPSYEQYF
TRBJ2-3,-,few,14,TRBV27,TGTGCCAGCAGTCCCGGGGAATTCTCGCTGTCGCAGTATTTT,CASSPGEFSLSQYF
TRBJ2-1,-,-,15,TRBV13,TGTGCCAGCAGCTTAGGCCTTAGCAACTCCGATGAGCAGTTCTTC,CASSLGLSNSDEQFF
TRBJ2-2,TRBD2,few,17,TRBV11-2,TGTGCCAGCAGCTTAAGTCCCCAGCGGGGGGACACCGGGGAGCTGTTTTTT,CASSLSPQRGDTGELFF
TRBJ1-2,-,-,13,TRBV19,TGTGCCAGTAGTGCCGCGCCTTCCTATGGCTACACCTTC,CASSAAPSYGYTF
TRBJ2-3,TRBD1,once,15,TRBV7-9,TGTGCCAGCAGCTGGGGGACAGGGCCCACAGATACGCAGTATTTT,CASSWGTGPTDTQYF
TRBJ2-2,TRBD1,-,20,TRBV12-5,TGTGCTAGTGGTTCGCCAACTTGGTTGGGGACAGGGGCCGAACACGGGGAGCTGTTTTTT,CASGSPTWLGTGAEHGELFF
TRBJ2-1,-,-,14,TRBV5-1,TGCGCCAGCGGGGACGGAATCCATATCAATGAGCAGTTCTTC,CASGDGIHINEQFF
TRBJ1-2,TRBD1,-,14,TRBV7-3,TGTGCCAGCAGCTTAACGGGACAGAGCTATGGCTACACCTTC,CASSLTGQSYGYTF
TRBJ2-2,-,-,16,TRBV4-1,TGCGCCAGCAGCCAAGACCCGGGGTATACCACCGGGGAGCTGTTTTTT,CASSQDPGYTTGELFF
TRBJ2-2,TRBD1,-,16,TRBV12-3/TRBV12-4,TGTGCCAGCAGGGGTGGGACAGGGGGCGCCTCCGGGGAGCTGTTTTTT,CASRGGTGGASGELFF
TRBJ2-7,-,-,16,TRBV19,TGTGCCAGTAGTATATCGGTTTCGGGTGGATACTACGAGCAGTACTTC,CASSISVSGGYYEQYF
TRBJ1-2,-,few,13,TRBV6-5,TGTGCCAGCACCTCGGGATGGAACTATGGCTACACCTTC,CASTSGWNYGYTF
TRBJ2-2,TRBD1,few,17,TRBV10-3,TGTGCCATCAGTGATTTCCCGGGACAGGTTCCCACCGGGGAGCTGTTTTTT,CAISDFPGQVPTGELFF
TRBJ2-7,TRBD1,-,14,TRBV6-6,TGTGCCAGCAGTGGCGAGGACAGGGGGCTTGAGCAGTACTTC,CASSGEDRGLEQYF
TRBJ2-3,TRBD1,few,16,TRBV11-2,TGTGCCAGCAGCTGGGCCGGGACAGTTTTCGCAGATACGCAGTATTTT,CASSWAGTVFADTQYF
TRBJ1-5,-,many,15,TRBV12-3/TRBV12-4,TGTGCCAGCAGTTCATCGGACCTTCCGGGGCAGCCCCAGCATTTT,CASSSSDLPGQPQHF
TRBJ1-2,-,-,13,TRBV12-3/TRBV12-4,TGTGCCAGCAGTTCCGGGATAGGGCTTGGCTACACCTTC,CASSSGIGLGYTF
TRBJ1-5,TRBD1,few,15,TRBV6-1,TGTGCCAGCAGTGAAGGTAGGACAGGGAATCAGCCCCAGCATTTT,CASSEGRTGNQPQHF
TRBJ1-4,TRBD1,few,15,TRBV20-1,TGCAGTGTCACGTCTTCCGGGACAGGGGCTGAAAAACTGTTTTTT,CSVTSSGTGAEKLFF
TRBJ2-7,-,few,16,TRBV6-5,TGTGCCAGCAGTTACGTTGCTTCTTCTTTCTCCTACGAGCAGTACTTC,CASSYVASSFSYEQYF
TRBJ1-2,-,-,16,TRBV10-2,TGCGCCAGCAGCGAGGGATGGGGTCGTCGTAACTATGGCTACACCTTC,CASSEGWGRRNYGYTF
TRBJ2-7,-,few,14,TRBV27,TGTGCCAGCAGTTACGTACAGGGCTCCTACGAGCAGTACTTC,CASSYVQGSYEQYF
TRBJ2-1,-,many,14,TRBV7-2,TGTGCCAGCAGCTTCGCGTCGGTCTACAATGAGCAGTTCTTC,CASSFASVYNEQFF
TRBJ1-2,TRBD1,few,12,TRBV7-8,TGTGCCAGCGCAGGGGGTGGATATGGCTACACCTTC,CASAGGGYGYTF
TRBJ1-5,TRBD1,-,20,TRBV19,TGTGCCAGTAGTATAGAAGCTGGGACAGGGGGCCCATATCGCAATCAGCCCCAGCATTTT,CASSIEAGTGGPYRNQPQHF
TRBJ1-2,TRBD1,few,12,TRBV29-1,TGCAGCGTTGAAACAGGGGTCTATGGCTACACCTTC,CSVETGVYGYTF
TRBJ2-1,-,few,19,TRBV4-3,TGCGCCAGCAGCCTTTACAGGGTACCCCTCCCACAGACCTACAATGAGCAGTTCTTC,CASSLYRVPLPQTYNEQFF
TRBJ1-1,-,few,16,TRBV6-2/TRBV6-3,TGTGCCAGCACCCCTACCCGGACGGGAATGAACACTGAAGCTTTCTTT,CASTPTRTGMNTEAFF
TRBJ1-1,-,few,11,TRBV9,TGTGCCAGCAGCGTAGGACAAAGGGGCCGTTTT,CASSVGQRGRF
TRBJ2-7,-,-,14,TRBV7-6,TGTGCTAGCAGCTTAGAGGTGAACTCCTACGAGCAGTACTTC,CASSLEVNSYEQYF
TRBJ2-1,TRBD2,-,15,TRBV5-4,TGTGTCAGCAGCCTTCGGACTAGCGCCTACAATGAGCAGTTCTTC,CVSSLRTSAYNEQFF